One TCR beta chain is described in this entry. Its antigen is as yet unknown. This specimen belongs to a study of cytomegalovirus exposure and HLA in healthy donors. Whole-study findings and limits: In a later analysis, CMV-associated beta chains were mostly HLA-associated, it appeared. Later analysis identified a missense DCLRE1C variant that was linked to TCR beta V- and J-gene trimming.

Germline V lookup: CDR1 LGHNA, CDR2 YSLEER. This CDR3 has 13 residues. Donors were nominally healthy when sampled, though unrecorded immune exposures were likely. PCR amplification relied on 60 Vbeta primers (plus 13 Jbeta primers). TCRdb's table, derived via immunoSEQ multiplex PCR, lists solely in-frame clones and lacks some. The sample includes approximately 170,000 clones, more than 70% of them seen just once. The chain joins TRBV4-3 to TRBJ2-5, with D unresolved. TRBJ2-7 explains the end of the DNA better; the J call may be wrong. The sequenced material came from PBMCs. The sequence came from a man younger than 45 in good health and CMV-seropositive. The chain's CDR3 is CASSQGGAYEQYF. The CDR3 nucleotides are TGCGCCAGCAGCCAAGGTGGAGCTTACGAGCAGTACTTC.